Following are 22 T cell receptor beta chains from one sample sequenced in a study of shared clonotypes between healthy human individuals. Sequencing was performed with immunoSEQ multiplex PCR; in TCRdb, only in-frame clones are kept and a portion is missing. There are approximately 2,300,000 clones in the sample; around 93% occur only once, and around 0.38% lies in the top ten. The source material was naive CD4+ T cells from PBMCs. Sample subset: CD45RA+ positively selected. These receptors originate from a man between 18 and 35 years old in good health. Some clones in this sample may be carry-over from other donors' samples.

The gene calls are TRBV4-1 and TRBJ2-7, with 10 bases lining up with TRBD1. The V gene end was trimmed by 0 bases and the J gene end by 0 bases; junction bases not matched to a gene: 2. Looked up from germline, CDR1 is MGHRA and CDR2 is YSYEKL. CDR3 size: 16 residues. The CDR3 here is CASSQDRTGGSYEQYF. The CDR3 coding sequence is TGCGCCAGCAGCCAAGATAGGACAGGGGGCTCCTACGAGCAGTACTTC.

CDR3 residues: CASSFGGQSYEQYF. DNA for the CDR3: TGTGCCAGCAGTTTTGGGGGACAGTCCTACGAGCAGTACTTC. The V and J genes are TRBV28 and TRBJ2-7; 7 bases line up with TRBD1. The CDR3 totals 14 residues. CDR1 and CDR2 (germline): MDHEN, SYDVKM. Losses at the gene ends were 3 bases for V and 1 base for J; bases not matched to a gene: 3.

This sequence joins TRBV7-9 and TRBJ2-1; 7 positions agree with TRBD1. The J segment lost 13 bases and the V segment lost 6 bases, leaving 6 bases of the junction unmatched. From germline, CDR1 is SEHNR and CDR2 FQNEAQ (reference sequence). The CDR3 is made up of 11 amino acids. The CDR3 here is CASSPDRDQFF. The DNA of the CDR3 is TGTGCCAGCAGTCCCGACAGGGATCAGTTCTTC.

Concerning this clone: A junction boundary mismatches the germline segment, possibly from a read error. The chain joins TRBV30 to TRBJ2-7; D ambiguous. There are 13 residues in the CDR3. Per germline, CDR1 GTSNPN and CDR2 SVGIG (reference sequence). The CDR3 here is CAWSNTPATSVHF. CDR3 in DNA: TGTGCCTGGAGTAATACACCTGCCACGAGTGTGCACTTC.

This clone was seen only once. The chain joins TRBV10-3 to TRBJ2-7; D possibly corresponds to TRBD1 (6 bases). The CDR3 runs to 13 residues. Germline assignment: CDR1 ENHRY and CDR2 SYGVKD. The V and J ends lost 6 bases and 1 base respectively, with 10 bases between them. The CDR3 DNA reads TGTGCCATCAGGAAGGACAGATCCTACGAGCAGTACTTC. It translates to CAIRKDRSYEQYF.

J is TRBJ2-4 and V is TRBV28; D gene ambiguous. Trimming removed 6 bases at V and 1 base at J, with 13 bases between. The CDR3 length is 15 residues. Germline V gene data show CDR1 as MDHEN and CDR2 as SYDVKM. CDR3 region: CASSTGATAKNIQYF. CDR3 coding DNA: TGTGCCAGCAGCACCGGAGCGACGGCCAAAAACATTCAGTACTTC. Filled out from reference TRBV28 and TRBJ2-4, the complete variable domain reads DVKVTQSSRYLVKRTGEKVFLECVQDMDHENMFWYRQDPGLGLRLIYFSYDVKMKEKGDIPEGYSVSREKKERFSLILESASTNQTSMYLCASSTGATAKNIQYFGAGTRLSVL.

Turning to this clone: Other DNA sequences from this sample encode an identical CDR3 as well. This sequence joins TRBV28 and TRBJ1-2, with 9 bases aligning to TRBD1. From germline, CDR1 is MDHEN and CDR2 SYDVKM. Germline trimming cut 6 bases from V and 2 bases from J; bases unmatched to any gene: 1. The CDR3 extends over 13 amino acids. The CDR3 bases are TGTGCCAGCAGGACAGGGGGGAACTATGGCTACACCTTC. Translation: CASRTGGNYGYTF.

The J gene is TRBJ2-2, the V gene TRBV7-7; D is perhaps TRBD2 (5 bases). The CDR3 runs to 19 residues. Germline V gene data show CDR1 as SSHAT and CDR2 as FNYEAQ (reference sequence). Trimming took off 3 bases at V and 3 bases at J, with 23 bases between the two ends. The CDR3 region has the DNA TGTGCCAGCAGCTTGTATTCCCTTCGCGGGCAGCGTTACACCGGGGAGCTGTTTTTT. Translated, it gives CASSLYSLRGQRYTGELFF.

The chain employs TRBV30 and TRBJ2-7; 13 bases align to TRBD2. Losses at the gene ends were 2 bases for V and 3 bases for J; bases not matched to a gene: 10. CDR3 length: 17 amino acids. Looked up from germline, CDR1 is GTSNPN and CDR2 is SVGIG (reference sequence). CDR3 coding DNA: TGTGCCTGGAGTCCTAAACCGGGACTAGCGGGACGCTACGAGCAGTACTTC. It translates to CAWSPKPGLAGRYEQYF.

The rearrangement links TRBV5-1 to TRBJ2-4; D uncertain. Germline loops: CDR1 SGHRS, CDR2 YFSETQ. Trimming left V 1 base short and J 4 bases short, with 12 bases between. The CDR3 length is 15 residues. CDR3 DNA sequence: TGCGCCAGCAGCTTGCGTGGTGAGACAAAAAACATTCAGTACTTC. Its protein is CASSLRGETKNIQYF.

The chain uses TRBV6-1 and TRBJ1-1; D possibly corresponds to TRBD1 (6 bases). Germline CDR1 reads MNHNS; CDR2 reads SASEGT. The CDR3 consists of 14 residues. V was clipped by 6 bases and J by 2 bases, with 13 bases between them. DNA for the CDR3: TGTGCCAGCAGGGAACAGGGCCGTAACACTGAAGCTTTCTTT. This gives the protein CASREQGRNTEAFF.

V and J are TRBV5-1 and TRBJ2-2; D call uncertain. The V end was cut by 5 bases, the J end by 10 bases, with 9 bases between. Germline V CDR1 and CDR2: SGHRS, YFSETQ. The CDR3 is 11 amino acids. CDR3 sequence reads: CASRADLELFF. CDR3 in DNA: TGCGCCAGCAGGGCCGACCTGGAGCTGTTTTTT.

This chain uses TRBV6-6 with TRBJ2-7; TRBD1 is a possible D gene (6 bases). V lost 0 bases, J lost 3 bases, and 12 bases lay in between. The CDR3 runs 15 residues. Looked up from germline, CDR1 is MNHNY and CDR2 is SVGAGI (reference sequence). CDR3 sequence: CASSYSSGHSYEQYF. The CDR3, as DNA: TGTGCCAGCAGTTACTCCTCGGGACACAGCTACGAGCAGTACTTC.

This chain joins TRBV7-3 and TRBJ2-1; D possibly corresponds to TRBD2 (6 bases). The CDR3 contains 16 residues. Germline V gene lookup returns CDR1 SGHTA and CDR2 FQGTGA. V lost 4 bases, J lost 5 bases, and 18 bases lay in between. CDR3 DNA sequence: TGTGCCAGCAGCTCGCCGGCTAGCGCGATCGACAATGAGCAGTTCTTC. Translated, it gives CASSSPASAIDNEQFF.

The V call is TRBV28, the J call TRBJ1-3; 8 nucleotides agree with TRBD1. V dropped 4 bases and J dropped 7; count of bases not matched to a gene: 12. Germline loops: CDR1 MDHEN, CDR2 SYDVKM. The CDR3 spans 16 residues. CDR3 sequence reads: CASSSRTGGNGNTIYF. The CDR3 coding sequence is TGTGCCAGCAGTTCCCGTACAGGGGGAAACGGGAACACCATATATTTT.

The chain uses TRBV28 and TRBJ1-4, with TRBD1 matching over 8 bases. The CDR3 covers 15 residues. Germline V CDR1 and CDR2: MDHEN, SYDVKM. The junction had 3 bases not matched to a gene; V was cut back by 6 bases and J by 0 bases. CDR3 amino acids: CASSQQGATNEKLFF. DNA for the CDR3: TGTGCCAGCAGCCAACAGGGGGCAACTAATGAAAAACTGTTTTTT.

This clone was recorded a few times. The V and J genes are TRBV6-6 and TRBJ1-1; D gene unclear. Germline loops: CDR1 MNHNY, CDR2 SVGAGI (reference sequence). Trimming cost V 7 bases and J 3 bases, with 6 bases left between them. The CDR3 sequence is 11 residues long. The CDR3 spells CASIRDTEAFF. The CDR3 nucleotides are TGTGCCAGCATCCGGGACACTGAAGCTTTCTTT.

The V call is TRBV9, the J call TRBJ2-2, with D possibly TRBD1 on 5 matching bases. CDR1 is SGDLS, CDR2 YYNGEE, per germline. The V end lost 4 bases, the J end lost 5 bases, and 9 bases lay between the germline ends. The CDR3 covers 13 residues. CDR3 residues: CASSPQGTGELFF. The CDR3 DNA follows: TGTGCCAGCAGCCCCCAGGGTACCGGGGAGCTGTTTTTT.

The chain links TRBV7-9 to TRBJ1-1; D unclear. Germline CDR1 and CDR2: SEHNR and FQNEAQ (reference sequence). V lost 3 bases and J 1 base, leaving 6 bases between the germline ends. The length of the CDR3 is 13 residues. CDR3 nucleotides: TGTGCCAGCAGCTTGGAGAGGAACACTGAAGCTTTCTTT. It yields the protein CASSLERNTEAFF. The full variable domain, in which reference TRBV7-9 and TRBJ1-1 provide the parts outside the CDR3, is DTGVSQNPRHKITKRGQNVTFRCDPISEHNRLYWYRQTLGQGPEFLTYFQNEAQLEKSRLLSDRFSAERPKGSFSTLEIQRTEQGDSAMYLCASSLERNTEAFFGQGTRLTVV.

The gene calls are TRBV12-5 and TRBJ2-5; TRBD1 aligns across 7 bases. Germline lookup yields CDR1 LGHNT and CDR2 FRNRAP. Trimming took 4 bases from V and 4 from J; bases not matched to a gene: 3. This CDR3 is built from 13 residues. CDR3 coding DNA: TGTGCTAGTGGTTCGGACAGGATAGAGACCCAGTACTTC. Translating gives CASGSDRIETQYF. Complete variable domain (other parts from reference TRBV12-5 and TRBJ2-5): DARVTQTPRHKVTEMGQEVTMRCQPILGHNTVFWYRQTMMQGLELLAYFRNRAPLDDSGMPKDRFSAEMPDATLATLKIQPSEPRDSAVYFCASGSDRIETQYFGPGTRLLVL.

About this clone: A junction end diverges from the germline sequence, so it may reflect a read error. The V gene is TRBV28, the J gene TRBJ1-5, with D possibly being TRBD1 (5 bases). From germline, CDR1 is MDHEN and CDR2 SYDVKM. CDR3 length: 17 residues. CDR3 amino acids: CASSLWRGGHSNQPQHF. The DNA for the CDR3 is TGTGCCAGCAGTCTATGGAGGGGAGGTCATAGCAATCAGCCCCAGCATTTT. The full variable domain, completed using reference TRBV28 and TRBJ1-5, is DVKVTQSSRYLVKRTGEKVFLECVQDMDHENMFWYRQDPGLGLRLIYFSYDVKMKEKGDIPEGYSVSREKKERFSLILESASTNQTSMYLCASSLWRGGHSNQPQHFGDGTRLSIL.

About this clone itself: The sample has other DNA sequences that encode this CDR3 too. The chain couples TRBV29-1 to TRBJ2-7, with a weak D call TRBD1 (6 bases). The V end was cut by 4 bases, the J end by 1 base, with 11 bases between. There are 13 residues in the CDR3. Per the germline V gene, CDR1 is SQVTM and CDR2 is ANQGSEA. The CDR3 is CSVVDRSSYEQYF. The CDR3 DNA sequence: TGCAGCGTTGTAGACAGGTCATCCTACGAGCAGTACTTC.